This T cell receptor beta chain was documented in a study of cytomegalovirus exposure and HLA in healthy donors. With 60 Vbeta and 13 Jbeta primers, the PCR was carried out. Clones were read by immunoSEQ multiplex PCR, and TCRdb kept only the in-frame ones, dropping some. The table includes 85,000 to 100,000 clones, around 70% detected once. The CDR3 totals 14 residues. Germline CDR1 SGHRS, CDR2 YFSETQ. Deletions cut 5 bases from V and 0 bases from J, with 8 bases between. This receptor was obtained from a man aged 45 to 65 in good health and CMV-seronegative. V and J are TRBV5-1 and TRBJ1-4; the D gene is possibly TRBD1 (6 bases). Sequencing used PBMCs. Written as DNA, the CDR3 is TGCGCCAGCAGGCGGACAGCAACTAATGAAAAACTGTTTTTT. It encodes CASRRTATNEKLFF.